Sequencing of this T cell receptor (beta chain) was carried out in a study of OX40 agonist ivuxolimab in advanced cancers. On the study more broadly: Patients received ivuxolimab, an agonistic anti-OX40 (CD134) antibody.

A note on this clone: Its antigen is unknown.

The data were produced by immunoSEQ multiplex PCR, yet TCRdb's version contains in-frame clones alone and is incomplete. Among over 80,000 clones listed, over 75% were seen once. Germline CDR1 and CDR2: MDHEN and SYDVKM. V shed 4 bases and J shed 3 bases, with 9 bases lying between them. The CDR3 is made up of 14 amino acids. Overall study findings and caveats: Averaged across samples, CD8+ T cells carried more expanded clones than CD4+ did. Both blood CD4+ and CD8+ T cells showed clonal growth by week 6 at 0.1 to 3.0 mg/kg.

The chain carries TRBV28 and TRBJ1-4; D gene ambiguous. This receptor was obtained from an adult with an advanced solid tumor such as melanoma, head and neck, liver or kidney cancer. The sample consisted of CD4+ or CD8+ T cells sorted from blood, taken in a trial of the OX40 agonist ivuxolimab. CDR3 bases: TGTGCCAGCAGTTCCCGGGTCCCTAATGAAAAACTGTTTTTT. This sequence encodes CASSSRVPNEKLFF.